This T cell receptor (beta chain) was recorded in a study of monozygotic twins with inflammatory bowel disease. Whole-study results and caveats: IBD patients displayed reduced TCRbeta diversity (inverse Simpson) when set against healthy co-twins.

Every sample had its cDNA made across eight separate reactions. TCRalpha and TCRbeta cDNA went through nested PCRs of 16 and 9 cycles, two in total. Following a re-call of the 5' RACE reads, TCRdb has one entry per CDR3 protein and lacks DNA. In total, the table holds hundreds of thousands of distinct CDR3 sequences. The CDR3 totals 13 residues. Germline V gene sequence: CDR1 SEHNR, CDR2 FQNEAQ (reference sequence). Of note for this clonotype: Its matching antigen is unknown.

This TCR was recovered from a human donor with ulcerative colitis or Crohn's disease, or a healthy co-twin of an affected twin (not recorded which). V usage is TRBV7-9 and J usage is TRBJ1-1. Sequencing input: blood. CDR3 loop: CASSARFDTEAFF.